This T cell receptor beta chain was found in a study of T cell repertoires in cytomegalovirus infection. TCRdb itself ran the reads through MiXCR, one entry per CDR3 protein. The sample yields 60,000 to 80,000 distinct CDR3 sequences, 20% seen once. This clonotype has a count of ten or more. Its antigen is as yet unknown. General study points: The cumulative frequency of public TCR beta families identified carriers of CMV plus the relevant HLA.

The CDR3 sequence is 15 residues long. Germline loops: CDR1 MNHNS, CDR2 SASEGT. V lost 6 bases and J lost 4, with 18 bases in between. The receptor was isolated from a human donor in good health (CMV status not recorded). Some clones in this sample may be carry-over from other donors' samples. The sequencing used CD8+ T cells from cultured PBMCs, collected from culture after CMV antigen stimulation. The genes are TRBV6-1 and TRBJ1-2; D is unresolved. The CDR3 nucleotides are TGTGCCAGCAGGAGCCACGGAAGGCCACCCTATGGCTACACCTTC. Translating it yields CASRSHGRPPYGYTF.